These 31 T cell receptor beta chains originate from one sample sequenced in a study of blood T cells in healthy people across ages. A second PCR of 7 to 11 cycles used a sample-barcoded 5' primer and a J-beta primer mix. One entry per CDR3 protein results from TCRdb running MiXCR on the 5' RACE reads. The sample lists almost 1 million distinct CDR3 sequences, 51% occurring once. Sequencing used blood. The receptors stem from a woman between 55 and 75 years old in good health.

The chain recombines TRBV3-1 with TRBJ1-5; maybe TRBD1 (6 bases). The CDR3 is 14 amino acids. Trimming took off 4 bases at V and 5 bases at J, with 12 bases between the two ends. CDR1 is LGHDT, CDR2 YNNKEL, per germline (reference sequence). The CDR3 bases are TGTGCCAGCAGCCGAGACAGGTTTGATCAGCCCCAGCATTTT. As protein: CASSRDRFDQPQHF.

This rearrangement joins TRBV13 to TRBJ2-6; no firm D call. The CDR3 has 15 residues. CDR1 is PRHDT and CDR2 is FYEKMQ in the germline V gene (reference sequence). V dropped 5 bases and J dropped 1 base, with 9 bases sitting between them. The CDR3, as DNA: TGTGCCAGCAGCCCCAAGCCTTCTGGGGCCAACGTCCTGACTTTC. Translating gives CASSPKPSGANVLTF.

The chain uses TRBV28 and TRBJ2-5; D call uncertain. The end of the DNA is better explained by TRBJ2-7, so the J call may be wrong. The CDR3 contains 15 residues. CDR1 MDHEN and CDR2 SYDVKM come from the germline V gene. CDR3 protein: CASRFSPRASYEQYF. DNA of the CDR3: TGTGCCAGCAGGTTCTCACCCCGGGCCAGCTACGAGCAGTACTTC.

The J gene is TRBJ2-7, the V gene TRBV28, with 7 bases identical to TRBD1. Germline loops: CDR1 MDHEN, CDR2 SYDVKM. J lost 13 bases, V lost 9 bases, and 15 bases had no gene match. The CDR3 consists of 12 residues. The CDR3 here is CARKKANRGYYF. Written as DNA, the CDR3 is TGTGCCAGAAAAAAGGCGAACAGGGGCTACTACTTC. The full variable domain, in which reference TRBV28 and TRBJ2-7 provide the parts outside the CDR3, is DVKVTQSSRYLVKRTGEKVFLECVQDMDHENMFWYRQDPGLGLRLIYFSYDVKMKEKGDIPEGYSVSREKKERFSLILESASTNQTSMYLCARKKANRGYYFGPGTRLTVT.

This chain connects TRBV7-2 to TRBJ1-5; TRBD1 might be the D (6 bases). The CDR3 is 15 residues long. CDR1 is SGHTA and CDR2 is FQGNSA in the germline V gene. V lost 4 bases and J lost 7, with 17 bases in between. Here the CDR3 DNA reads TGTGCCAGCAGCTCGCCGGGGGCCGCGGGGCAGCCCCAGCATTTT. Protein sequence: CASSSPGAAGQPQHF.

This clonotype has a handful of counts. The chain employs TRBV4-1 and TRBJ2-3; D not resolved. Germline V gene lookup returns CDR1 MGHRA and CDR2 YSYEKL. V was trimmed by 2 bases and J by 4 bases, leaving 7 bases between them. The CDR3 is 13 residues long. The CDR3 spells CASSQILPDTQYF. CDR3 coding DNA: TGCGCCAGCAGCCAAATCCTGCCAGATACGCAGTATTTT.

This clonotype has just one count. The V call is TRBV7-2, the J call TRBJ1-3; tentatively, D is TRBD1 (6 bases). The germline V and J ends were trimmed by 5 bases and 4 bases, with 15 bases remaining between them. Germline CDR1 and CDR2: SGHTA and FQGNSA. The length of the CDR3 is 15 residues. The CDR3 DNA sequence: TGTGCCAGCAGCGTAAACAGGGCTGCCGGAAACACCATATATTTT. Translation gives CASSVNRAAGNTIYF. The entire variable domain, with the rest obtained from reference TRBV7-2 and TRBJ1-3, is as follows: GAGVSQSPSNKVTEKGKDVELRCDPISGHTALYWYRQSLGQGLEFLIYFQGNSAPDKSGLPSDRFSAERTGGSVSTLTIQRTQQEDSAVYLCASSVNRAAGNTIYFGEGSWLTVV.

Turning to this clonotype: The junction and the germline gene differ at one end; a read error may be behind it. The chain has TRBV11-2 and TRBJ2-4; 11 positions match TRBD2. Germline lookup yields CDR1 SGHAT and CDR2 FQNNGV. This CDR3 spans 18 amino acids. CDR3 loop: CAGSPIYRSGRAQHIQYF. The DNA of the CDR3 is TGTGCCGGCAGCCCAATTTATCGTAGCGGGAGGGCCCAACACATTCAGTACTTC. The full variable domain, completed using reference TRBV11-2 and TRBJ2-4, is EAGVAQSPRYKIIEKRQSVAFWCNPISGHATLYWYQQILGQGPKLLIQFQNNGVVDDSQLPKDRFSAERLKGVDSTLKIQPAKLEDSAVYLCAGSPIYRSGRAQHIQYFGAGTRLSVL.

This chain joins TRBV5-1 and TRBJ2-1, with 7 bases identical to TRBD1. V shed 4 bases and J 4 bases; nucleotides not matched to a gene: 11. Looked up from germline, CDR1 is SGHRS and CDR2 is YFSETQ. This CDR3 contains 16 residues. CDR3 protein: CASSPRRIQGYNEQFF. Written as DNA, the CDR3 is TGCGCCAGCAGCCCCCGACGAATACAGGGGTACAATGAGCAGTTCTTC.

Comments on this clonotype: With a much larger clone just one base away, this may be a read error. The chain recombines TRBV28 with TRBJ2-7; D remains unclear. The CDR3 has 12 residues. CDR1 and CDR2 (germline): MDHEN, SYDVKM. The CDR3 loop is CAGSLDRHEQYF. CDR3 DNA: TGTGCCGGCAGTTTAGATAGGCACGAGCAGTACTTC.

The genes are TRBV3-1 and TRBJ2-3, with TRBD2 identical over 10 bases. J lost 4 bases, V lost 4 bases, and 8 bases had no gene match. The CDR3 loop spans 16 amino acids. The germline V gene encodes CDR1 LGHDT and CDR2 YNNKEL (reference sequence). CDR3 coding DNA: TGTGCCAGCAGCCTCCAGACTAGCGGGCTGCCAGATACGCAGTATTTT. Protein product: CASSLQTSGLPDTQYF.

This clonotype occurred a few times. The chain uses TRBV18 and TRBJ2-3; TRBD1 might be the D (6 bases). Germline V gives CDR1 KGHSH, CDR2 LQKENI. With 3 bases removed from V and 2 bases from J, the gap between germline ends came to 12 bases. The CDR3 has 15 residues. CDR3 DNA sequence: TGTGCCAGCTCACCGAGGGACACCGTCACAGATACGCAGTATTTT. It translates to CASSPRDTVTDTQYF. Supplemented by reference TRBV18 and TRBJ2-3, the full variable domain reads NAGVMQNPRHLVRRRGQEARLRCSPMKGHSHVYWYRQLPEEGLKFMVYLQKENIIDESGMPKERFSAEFPKEGPSILRIQQVVRGDSAAYFCASSPRDTVTDTQYFGPGTRLTVL.

This clonotype was seen only a few times. J is TRBJ2-7 and V is TRBV20-1, with a tentative D call TRBD1 (6 bases). V dropped 5 bases and J dropped 2 bases, with 13 bases sitting between them. This CDR3 contains 13 residues. Per germline, CDR1 DFQATT and CDR2 SNEGSKA (reference sequence). CDR3 loop: CSAGRTVTYEQYF. In DNA, the CDR3 is TGCAGTGCTGGTAGGACAGTTACCTACGAGCAGTACTTC.

The chain links TRBV12-3 or TRBV12-4 to TRBJ2-4; D ambiguous. This CDR3 spans 15 amino acids. Trimming stripped 3 bases from V and 3 bases from J, with 12 bases between. The CDR3 DNA reads TGTGCCAGCAGTTTTCGGTCAAATCTCAAAAACATTCAGTACTTC. It translates to CASSFRSNLKNIQYF.

In its sample, this clonotype was seen once. The chain couples TRBV13 to TRBJ2-1; D is unresolved. This CDR3 contains 13 residues. Trimming cost V 5 bases and J 5 bases, with 10 bases left between them. CDR1 PRHDT and CDR2 FYEKMQ come from the germline V gene (reference sequence). The CDR3 DNA sequence: TGTGCCAGCAGCAGACTTGTGCACAATGAGCAGTTCTTC. This translates into CASSRLVHNEQFF. The variable domain in full, with the rest retrieved from reference TRBV13 and TRBJ2-1, is AAGVIQSPRHLIKEKRETATLKCYPIPRHDTVYWYQQGPGQDPQFLISFYEKMQSDKGSIPDRFSAQQFSDYHSELNMSSLELGDSALYFCASSRLVHNEQFFGPGTRLTVL.

Of note for this clonotype: It is likely a read error, because the conserved phenylalanine at the end of the CDR3 is missing. CDR3 sequence: CASKGRITDTQYV. In DNA, the CDR3 is TGTGCCAGCAAGGGACGGATAACAGATACGCAGTATGTT. The chain carries TRBV2 and TRBJ2-3; D may match TRBD1 or TRBD2 (5 bases each). V lost 7 bases and J 3 bases, leaving 11 bases between the germline ends. The germline gives CDR1 SNHLY, CDR2 FYNNEI. The CDR3 consists of 13 residues.

The chain links TRBV3-1 to TRBJ1-2, with D possibly being TRBD1 (5 bases). The germline V gene encodes CDR1 LGHDT and CDR2 YNNKEL (reference sequence). Trimming left V 1 base short and J 4 bases short, with 10 bases between. The CDR3 spans 14 residues. For the CDR3, the DNA is TGTGCCAGCAGCCAAGCTCGGGGGGTCTATGGCTACACCTTC. It specifies CASSQARGVYGYTF.

The chain carries TRBV7-9 and TRBJ1-2; tentatively, D is TRBD1 (6 bases). This CDR3 region has 17 residues. The germline CDR1 and CDR2 sequences are SEHNR and FQNEAQ (reference sequence). V was clipped by 8 bases and J by 8 bases, with 30 bases between them. The CDR3 protein is CASEKGVGQSADPGYTF. The CDR3 DNA reads TGTGCCAGCGAGAAGGGGGTCGGACAATCTGCGGACCCGGGCTACACCTTC. Filled out from reference TRBV7-9 and TRBJ1-2, the complete variable domain reads DTGVSQNPRHKITKRGQNVTFRCDPISEHNRLYWYRQTLGQGPEFLTYFQNEAQLEKSRLLSDRFSAERPKGSFSTLEIQRTEQGDSAMYLCASEKGVGQSADPGYTFGSGTRLTVV.

V usage is TRBV20-1 and J usage is TRBJ2-1; weak D call: TRBD2 (5 bases). V was cut by 3 bases and J by 1 base, with 10 bases left in between. Per germline, CDR1 DFQATT and CDR2 SNEGSKA (reference sequence). CDR3 length: 14 residues. CDR3 sequence: CSASLERSYNEQFF. The DNA for the CDR3 is TGCAGTGCTAGCCTGGAGCGGTCCTACAATGAGCAGTTCTTC.

This clonotype was recorded at least ten times. The CDR3 DNA reads as TGTGCCAGCAGCTTTGGAGTGGAGGGCTACGAGCAGTACTTC. Encoded protein: CASSFGVEGYEQYF. This chain uses TRBV7-2 with TRBJ2-7; D is perhaps TRBD2 (6 bases). Trimming took 3 bases from V and 3 from J, leaving 12 bases between them. The CDR3 extends over 14 amino acids. Looked up from germline, CDR1 is SGHTA and CDR2 is FQGNSA.

V usage is TRBV2 and J usage is TRBJ1-5; D may be TRBD1 (5 bases). The CDR3 length is 15 residues. V lost 6 bases, J lost 3 bases, and 15 bases lay in between. CDR1 is SNHLY and CDR2 is FYNNEI in the germline V gene. The CDR3 here is CASRFGRQINQPQHF. DNA for the CDR3: TGTGCCAGCAGGTTTGGGAGACAGATCAATCAGCCCCAGCATTTT.

V usage is TRBV2 and J usage is TRBJ2-6; the D is unclear. Trimming cost V 7 bases and J 4 bases, with 20 bases left between them. The CDR3 is 17 residues long. Germline CDR1 and CDR2: SNHLY and FYNNEI. This chain's CDR3 is CASILEQLIAGANVLTF. CDR3 DNA: TGTGCCAGCATTCTCGAACAGTTGATAGCAGGGGCCAACGTCCTGACTTTC. Full variable domain (missing parts from reference TRBV2 and TRBJ2-6): EPEVTQTPSHQVTQMGQEVILRCVPISNHLYFYWYRQILGQKVEFLVSFYNNEISEKSEIFDDQFSVERPDGSNFTLKIRSTKLEDSAMYFCASILEQLIAGANVLTFGAGSRLTVL.

This chain joins TRBV28 and TRBJ2-7, with D perhaps assigned TRBD1 or TRBD2 (5 bases each). Germline values: CDR1 MDHEN, CDR2 SYDVKM. This CDR3 is 15 amino acids long. V lost 2 bases and J 2 bases, leaving 13 bases between the germline ends. CDR3 sequence (DNA): TGTGCCAGCAGTTTAATATTTGGGGGTACCTACGAGCAGTACTTC. Translated, it gives CASSLIFGGTYEQYF.

This CDR3 reads CASRPHLGATYNEQFF. The CDR3 nucleotides are TGTGCCAGCAGGCCTCATCTAGGGGCAACCTACAATGAGCAGTTCTTC. This chain uses TRBV28 with TRBJ2-1, with D perhaps matching TRBD1 (5 bases). The CDR3 consists of 16 residues. The V end was cut by 6 bases, the J end by 2 bases, with 17 bases between. The germline CDR1 and CDR2 sequences are MDHEN and SYDVKM.

The rearrangement uses TRBV6-5 and TRBJ1-1; TRBD1 matches at 9 bases. The V segment lost 2 bases and the J segment 3 bases; nucleotides outside the gene matches: 10. CDR1 and CDR2 from the germline V gene are MNHEY and SVGAGI. The CDR3 contains 17 residues. The CDR3 DNA sequence: TGTGCCAGCAGTTACACACGAACAGGGGGCCGTTACACTGAAGCTTTCTTT. It translates to CASSYTRTGGRYTEAFF.

The chain carries TRBV6-2 or TRBV6-3 and TRBJ2-1; 9 nucleotides agree with TRBD2. Trimming took 0 bases from V and 3 from J; bases not matched to a gene: 6. This CDR3 has 17 residues. The germline V gene encodes CDR1 MNHEY and CDR2 SVGEGT. The CDR3: CASSYSPPSGIYNEQFF. Here the CDR3 DNA reads TGTGCCAGCAGTTACTCCCCCCCTAGCGGGATCTACAATGAGCAGTTCTTC.

The chain recombines TRBV7-9 with TRBJ2-7; 7 bases are a match to TRBD1. CDR3 length: 13 amino acids. Trimming cost V 7 bases and J 4 bases; bases outside gene matches: 7. CDR1 is SEHNR and CDR2 is FQNEAQ in the germline V gene (reference sequence). CDR3 sequence reads: CASTRQGNYEQYF. The CDR3 DNA reads as TGTGCCAGCACCAGACAGGGCAATTACGAGCAGTACTTC.

This clonotype turned up a few times. The V and J genes are TRBV20-1 and TRBJ2-6, with D uncertain. The germline V and J ends were trimmed by 6 bases and 0 bases, with 9 bases remaining between them. Germline CDR1 and CDR2: DFQATT and SNEGSKA (reference sequence). The CDR3 is made up of 14 amino acids. DNA for the CDR3: TGCAGTGCACGCCGGAGCTCTGGGGCCAACGTCCTGACTTTC. Protein product: CSARRSSGANVLTF.

The chain is built from TRBV14 and TRBJ2-2, with 9 nucleotides matching TRBD2. The CDR3 spans 19 residues. Germline trimming cut 0 bases from V and 6 bases from J; bases unmatched to any gene: 14. CDR1 and CDR2 from the germline V gene are SGHDN and FVKESK. The CDR3 loop is CASSQDPAGGRPVPGELFF. The CDR3 DNA reads TGTGCCAGCAGCCAAGATCCAGCGGGAGGCCGCCCGGTACCCGGGGAGCTGTTTTTT.

The V and J genes are TRBV10-3 and TRBJ2-1; 9 bases fit TRBD2. This CDR3 has 14 amino acids. CDR1 ENHRY and CDR2 SYGVKD come from the germline V gene. The junction had 9 bases not matched to a gene; V was cut back by 6 bases and J by 9 bases. The CDR3 DNA follows: TGTGCCATCAGCGTAGCGGGAGTTTCGGTTGAGCAGTTCTTC. Translation gives CAISVAGVSVEQFF.

The chain carries TRBV11-2 and TRBJ2-7; no reliable D call. The CDR3 sequence is 14 residues long. Germline V gene data show CDR1 as SGHAT and CDR2 as FQNNGV. V was cut by 0 bases and J by 4 bases, with 10 bases left in between. For the CDR3, the DNA is TGTGCCAGCAGCTTAGATCCGAGGTTGTACGAGCAGTACTTC. Amino acids: CASSLDPRLYEQYF.